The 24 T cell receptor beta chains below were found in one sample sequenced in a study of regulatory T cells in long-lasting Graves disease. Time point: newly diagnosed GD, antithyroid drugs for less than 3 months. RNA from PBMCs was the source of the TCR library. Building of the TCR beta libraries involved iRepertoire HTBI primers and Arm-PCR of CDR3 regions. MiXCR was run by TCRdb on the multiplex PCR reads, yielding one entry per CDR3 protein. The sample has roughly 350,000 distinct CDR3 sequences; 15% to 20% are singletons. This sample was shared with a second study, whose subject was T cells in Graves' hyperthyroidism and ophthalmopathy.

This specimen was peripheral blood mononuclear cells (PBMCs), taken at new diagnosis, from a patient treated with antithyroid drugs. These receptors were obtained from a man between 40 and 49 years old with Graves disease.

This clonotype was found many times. CDR3 region: CASSYPGSYEQYF. The CDR3 bases are TGTGCCAGCAGTTACCCCGGTTCCTACGAGCAGTACTTC. The V call is TRBV6-5, the J call TRBJ2-7; D is unclear. The V end lost 2 bases, the J end lost 1 base, and 6 bases lay between the germline ends. This CDR3 is 13 amino acids long. Germline loops: CDR1 MNHEY, CDR2 SVGAGI.

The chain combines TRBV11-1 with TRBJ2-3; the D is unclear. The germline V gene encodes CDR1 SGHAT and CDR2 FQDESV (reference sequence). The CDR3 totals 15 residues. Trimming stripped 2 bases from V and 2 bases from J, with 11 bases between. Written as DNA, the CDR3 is TGTGCCAGCAGCTTATACGTCCCTTTCACAGATACGCAGTATTTT. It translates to CASSLYVPFTDTQYF.

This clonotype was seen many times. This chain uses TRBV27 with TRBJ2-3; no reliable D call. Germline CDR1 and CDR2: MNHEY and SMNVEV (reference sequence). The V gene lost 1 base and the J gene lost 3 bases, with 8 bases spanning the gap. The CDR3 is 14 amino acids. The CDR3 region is CASSLFGLTDTQYF. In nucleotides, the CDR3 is TGTGCCAGCAGTTTATTCGGGCTGACAGATACGCAGTATTTT.

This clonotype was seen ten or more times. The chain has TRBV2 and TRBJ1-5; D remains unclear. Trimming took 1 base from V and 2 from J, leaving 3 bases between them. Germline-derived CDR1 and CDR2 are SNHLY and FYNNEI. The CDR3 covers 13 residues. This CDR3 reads CASSEGGNQPQHF. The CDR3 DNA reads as TGTGCCAGCAGTGAAGGGGGCAATCAGCCCCAGCATTTT.

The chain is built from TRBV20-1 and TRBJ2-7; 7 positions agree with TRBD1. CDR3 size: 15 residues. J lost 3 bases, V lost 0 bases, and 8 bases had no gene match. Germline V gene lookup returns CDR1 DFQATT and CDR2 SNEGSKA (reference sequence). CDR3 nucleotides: TGCAGTGCTAGAGATCGAGTACGACAGGGCTACGAGCAGTACTTC. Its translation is CSARDRVRQGYEQYF.

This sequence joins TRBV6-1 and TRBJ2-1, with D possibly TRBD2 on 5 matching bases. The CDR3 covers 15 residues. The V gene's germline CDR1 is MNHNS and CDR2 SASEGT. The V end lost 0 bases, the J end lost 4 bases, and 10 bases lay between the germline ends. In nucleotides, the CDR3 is TGTGCCAGCAGTGAAGCGAACGGGGTTTACAATGAGCAGTTCTTC. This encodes CASSEANGVYNEQFF.

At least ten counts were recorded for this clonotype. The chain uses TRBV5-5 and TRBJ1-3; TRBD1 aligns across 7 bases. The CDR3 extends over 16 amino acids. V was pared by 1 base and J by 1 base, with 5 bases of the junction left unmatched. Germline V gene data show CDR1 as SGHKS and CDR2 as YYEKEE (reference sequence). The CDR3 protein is CASSLQTGWSGNTIYF. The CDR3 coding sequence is TGTGCCAGCAGCTTGCAGACAGGGTGGTCTGGAAACACCATATATTTT.

CDR3 DNA sequence: TGTGCCAGCAGCTCCTGGACTAGCGGGGGTCCCGGGGAGCTGTTTTTT. This translates into CASSSWTSGGPGELFF. The genes are TRBV7-2 and TRBJ2-2; 13 nucleotides line up with TRBD2. This CDR3 spans 16 amino acids. Germline CDR1 and CDR2: SGHTA and FQGNSA. V shed 4 bases, J shed 6 bases, and the junction held 5 bases outside the gene matches.

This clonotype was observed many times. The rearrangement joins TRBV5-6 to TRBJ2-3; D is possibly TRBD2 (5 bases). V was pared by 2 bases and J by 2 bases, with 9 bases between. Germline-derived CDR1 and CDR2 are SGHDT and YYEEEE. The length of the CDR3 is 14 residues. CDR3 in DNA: TGTGCCAGCAGCTTCGAGGGTACCACAGATACGCAGTATTTT. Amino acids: CASSFEGTTDTQYF.

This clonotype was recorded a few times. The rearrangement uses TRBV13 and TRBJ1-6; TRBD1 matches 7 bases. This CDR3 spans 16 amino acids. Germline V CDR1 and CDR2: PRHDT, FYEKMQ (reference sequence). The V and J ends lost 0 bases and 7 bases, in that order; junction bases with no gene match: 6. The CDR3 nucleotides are TGTGCCAGCAGCTTAGGTAACAGGGGCGTAAATTCACCCCTCCACTTT. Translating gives CASSLGNRGVNSPLHF.

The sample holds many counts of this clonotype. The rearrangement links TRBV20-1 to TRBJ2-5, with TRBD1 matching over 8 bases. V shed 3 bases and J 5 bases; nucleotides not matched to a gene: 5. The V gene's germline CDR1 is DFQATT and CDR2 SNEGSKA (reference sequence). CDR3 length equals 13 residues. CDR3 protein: CSASSGGDETQYF. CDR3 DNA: TGCAGTGCTAGCTCAGGGGGCGATGAGACCCAGTACTTC.

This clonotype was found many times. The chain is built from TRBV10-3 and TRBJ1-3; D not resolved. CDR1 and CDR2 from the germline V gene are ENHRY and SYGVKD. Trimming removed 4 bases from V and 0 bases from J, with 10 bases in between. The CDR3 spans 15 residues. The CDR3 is CAISAVTRSGNTIYF. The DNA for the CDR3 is TGTGCCATCAGTGCCGTCACGCGCTCTGGAAACACCATATATTTT.

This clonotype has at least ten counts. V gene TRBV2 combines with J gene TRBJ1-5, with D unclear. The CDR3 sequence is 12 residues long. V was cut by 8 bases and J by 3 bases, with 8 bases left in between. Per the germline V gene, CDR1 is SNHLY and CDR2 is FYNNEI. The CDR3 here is CASSGDNQPQHF. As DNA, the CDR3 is TGTGCCAGCTCTGGTGACAATCAGCCCCAGCATTTT. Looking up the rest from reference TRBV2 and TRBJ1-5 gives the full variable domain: EPEVTQTPSHQVTQMGQEVILRCVPISNHLYFYWYRQILGQKVEFLVSFYNNEISEKSEIFDDQFSVERPDGSNFTLKIRSTKLEDSAMYFCASSGDNQPQHFGDGTRLSIL.

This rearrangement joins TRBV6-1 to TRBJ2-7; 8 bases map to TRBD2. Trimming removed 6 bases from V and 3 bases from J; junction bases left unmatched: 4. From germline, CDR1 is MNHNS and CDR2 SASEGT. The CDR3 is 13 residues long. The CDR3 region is CASRRGGFYEQYF. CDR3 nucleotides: TGTGCCAGCAGGCGCGGGGGGTTCTACGAGCAGTACTTC.

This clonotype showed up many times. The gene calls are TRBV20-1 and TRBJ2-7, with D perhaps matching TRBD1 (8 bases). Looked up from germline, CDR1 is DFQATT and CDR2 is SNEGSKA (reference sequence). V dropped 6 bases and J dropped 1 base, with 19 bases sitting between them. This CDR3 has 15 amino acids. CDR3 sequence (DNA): TGCAGTGCCAAGCGGGGCAGGGGGCTATCCTACGAGCAGTACTTC. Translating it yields CSAKRGRGLSYEQYF.

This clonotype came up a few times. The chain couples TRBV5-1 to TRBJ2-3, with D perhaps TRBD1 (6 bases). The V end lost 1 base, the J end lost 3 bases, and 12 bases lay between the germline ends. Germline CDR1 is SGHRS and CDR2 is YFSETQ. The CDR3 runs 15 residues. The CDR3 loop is CASSLFGTPTDTQYF. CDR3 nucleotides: TGCGCCAGCAGCTTGTTCGGGACACCAACAGATACGCAGTATTTT. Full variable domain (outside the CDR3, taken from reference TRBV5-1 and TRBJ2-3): KAGVTQTPRYLIKTRGQQVTLSCSPISGHRSVSWYQQTPGQGLQFLFEYFSETQRNKGNFPGRFSGRQFSNSRSEMNVSTLELGDSALYLCASSLFGTPTDTQYFGPGTRLTVL.

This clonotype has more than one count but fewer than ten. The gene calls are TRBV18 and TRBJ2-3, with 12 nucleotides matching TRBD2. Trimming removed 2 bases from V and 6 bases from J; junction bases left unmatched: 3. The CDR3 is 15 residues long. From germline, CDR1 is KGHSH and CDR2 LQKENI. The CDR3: CASSPRTSGEDTQYF. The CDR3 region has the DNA TGTGCCAGCTCACCAAGGACTAGCGGGGAGGATACGCAGTATTTT.

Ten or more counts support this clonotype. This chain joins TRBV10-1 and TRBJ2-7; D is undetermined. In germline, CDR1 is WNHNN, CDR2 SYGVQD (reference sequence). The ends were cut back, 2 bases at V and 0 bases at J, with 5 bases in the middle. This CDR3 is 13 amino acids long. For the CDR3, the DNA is TGCGCCAGCAGTGAGGGGTCCTCCTACGAGCAGTACTTC. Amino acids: CASSEGSSYEQYF.

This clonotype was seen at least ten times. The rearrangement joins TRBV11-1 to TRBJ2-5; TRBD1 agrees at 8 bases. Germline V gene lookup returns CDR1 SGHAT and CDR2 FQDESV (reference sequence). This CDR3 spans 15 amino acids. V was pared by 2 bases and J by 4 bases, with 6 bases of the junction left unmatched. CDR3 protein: CASSLQGRGRETQYF. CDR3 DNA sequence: TGTGCCAGCAGCTTACAGGGCAGGGGGCGAGAGACCCAGTACTTC.

The chain's CDR3 is CASRSRLAGNTDTQYF. CDR3 bases: TGTGCCAGCAGGTCCAGACTAGCGGGGAACACAGATACGCAGTATTTT. The chain combines TRBV12-3 or TRBV12-4 with TRBJ2-3, with TRBD2 matching over 11 bases. The V gene end was trimmed by 6 bases and the J gene end by 2 bases; junction bases not matched to a gene: 7. The CDR3 runs 16 residues.

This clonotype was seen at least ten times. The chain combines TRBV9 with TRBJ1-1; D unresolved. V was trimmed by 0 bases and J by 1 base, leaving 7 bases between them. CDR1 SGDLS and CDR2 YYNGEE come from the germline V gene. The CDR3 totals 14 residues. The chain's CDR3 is CASSVEHTNTEAFF. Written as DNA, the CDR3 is TGTGCCAGCAGCGTAGAGCATACGAACACTGAAGCTTTCTTT.

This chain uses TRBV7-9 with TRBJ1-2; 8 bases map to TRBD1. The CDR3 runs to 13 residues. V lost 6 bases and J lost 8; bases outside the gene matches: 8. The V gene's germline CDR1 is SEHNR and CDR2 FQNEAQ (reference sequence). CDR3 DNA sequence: TGTGCCAGCAGTCACGGACAGGGAGAAGGCTACACCTTC. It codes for CASSHGQGEGYTF.

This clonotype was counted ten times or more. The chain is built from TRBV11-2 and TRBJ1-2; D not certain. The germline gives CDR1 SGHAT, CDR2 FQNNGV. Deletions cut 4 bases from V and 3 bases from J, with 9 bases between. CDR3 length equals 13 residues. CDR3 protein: CASSWNTDYGYTF. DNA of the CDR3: TGTGCCAGCAGCTGGAACACTGACTATGGCTACACCTTC.

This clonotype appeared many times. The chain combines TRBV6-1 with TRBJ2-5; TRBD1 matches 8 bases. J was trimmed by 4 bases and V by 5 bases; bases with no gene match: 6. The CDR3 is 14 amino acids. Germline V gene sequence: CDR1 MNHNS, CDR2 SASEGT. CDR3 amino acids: CASSLGQAGETQYF. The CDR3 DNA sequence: TGTGCCAGCAGTCTGGGACAGGCGGGAGAGACCCAGTACTTC.